This entry features one TCR beta chain sequence. These data come from a study of T cell changes during pregnancy in multiple sclerosis. Clones were sequenced by immunoSEQ multiplex PCR, and TCRdb holds only the in-frame ones, with some missing. This sample has 26,000 or so clones; 92% occur once, and the top ten carry roughly 5%. Germline CDR1 and CDR2: MNHEY and SMNVEV (reference sequence). The CDR3 spans 15 residues. Losses at the gene ends were 4 bases for V and 7 bases for J; bases not matched to a gene: 12. The chain uses TRBV27 and TRBJ1-2, with TRBD1 identical over 7 bases. The source material was peripheral blood, sampled in the first trimester of pregnancy. The receptor's source is a female donor in good health, enrolled as a control in a pregnancy study. CDR3 nucleotides: TGTGCCAGCAGTTCAAACAGGGGTTTTAGCGGTGGCTACACCTTC. Translation gives CASSSNRGFSGGYTF.